The entry below describes one TCR beta chain. What it recognizes is unknown. This specimen belongs to a study of CD8 T cells in Susac syndrome. Study-level findings and limits: It was acknowledged by the study that relatively few individuals were included in its TCR sequencing and HLA analysis.

Sequencing targeted TCR beta in T cells from blood (CD8+ and CD4+). TEMRA cells were FACS-enriched, unlike CD8+ and CD4+ T cells, which were negatively isolated. Per the germline V gene, CDR1 is LNHDA and CDR2 is SQIVND (reference sequence). The CDR3 contains 13 residues. The V end lost 5 bases, the J end lost 1 base, and 7 bases lay between the germline ends. About 0.5 to 1 ug RNA was reverse transcribed with random hexamers. MiXCR, applied by TCRdb to the immunoSEQ multiplex PCR reads, yields one record per CDR3 protein. The sample comprises some 300,000 distinct CDR3 sequences, 70% to 90% of which are singletons, and roughly 0.17% rests with the top ten.

The TCR comes from a human donor with multiple sclerosis. The sequencing sample was made of CD8+ T cells from PBMCs. This chain connects TRBV19 to TRBJ2-3, with D unresolved. Here the CDR3 reads CASSFFGTDTQYF. The CDR3 DNA reads TGTGCCAGTAGTTTCTTTGGCACAGATACGCAGTATTTT. Based on the CDR3 plus reference TRBV19 and TRBJ2-3, the full variable domain is DGGITQSPKYLFRKEGQNVTLSCEQNLNHDAMYWYRQDPGQGLRLIYYSQIVNDFQKGDIAEGYSVSREKKESFPLTVTSAQKNPTAFYLCASSFFGTDTQYFGPGTRLTVL.